The 3 T cell receptor beta chains presented below share a single source sample, sequenced in a study of T cells expressing NK-cell markers. Reanalyzing the 5' RACE reads, TCRdb keeps one entry per CDR3 protein, without DNA. The specimen's table records some 410,000 distinct CDR3 sequences. The sample was blood T cells: a sorted CD56 or NKG2C T cell subset, CD4+ or CD8+ T cells, or bulk PBMC T cells (not recorded which). The receptor set was obtained from a woman between 18 and 75 years old in good health.

The chain joins TRBV9 to TRBJ1-6; the TCRdb call, TRBD1, lacks DNA for checking. CDR3 length equals 16 residues. Germline V lookup: CDR1 SGDLS, CDR2 YYNGEE. The chain's CDR3 is CASSAQAGSLNSPLHF.

The CDR3 is CASSSMVGAVADTQYF. The genes are TRBV7-2 and TRBJ2-3; TCRdb lists TRBD1, though no DNA is available to test this call. The CDR3 sequence is 16 residues long. Germline values: CDR1 SGHTA, CDR2 FQGNSA.

The V call is TRBV7-2, the J call TRBJ1-1; TCRdb indicates TRBD1, and absent DNA this call remains unverified. Germline V gene sequence: CDR1 SGHTA, CDR2 FQGNSA. This CDR3 contains 15 residues. The CDR3 reads CASSAPGRRNTEAFF. Complete variable domain (other parts from reference TRBV7-2 and TRBJ1-1): GAGVSQSPSNKVTEKGKDVELRCDPISGHTALYWYRQSLGQGLEFLIYFQGNSAPDKSGLPSDRFSAERTGGSVSTLTIQRTQQEDSAVYLCASSAPGRRNTEAFFGQGTRLTVV.